This is a list of T cell receptor beta chains from one sample in a study of blood T cell repertoires in COVID-19. Method: immunoSEQ multiplex PCR; TCRdb's copy keeps in-frame clones and lacks some. The profile shows 180,000 or so clones, 60% to 80% of them singletons. Sequenced: PBMCs or T cells enriched from blood (not recorded which). These receptors all come from a man aged 55 to 69 who had been exposed to COVID-19. CDR3s include the opening cysteine and the closing phenylalanine or tryptophan. Each record gives: J gene, clone size, D gene, V gene, CDR3 protein, CDR3 DNA. The D gene is left open where the match is weak. Clone size is shown for a subset of rows, as once, few, many or a class of expanded clone.

TRBJ2-3 . TRBD2 TRBV12-5 CASGLGLAGADTQYF TGTGCTAGTGGTTTGGGACTAGCGGGAGCAGATACGCAGTATTTT
TRBJ2-7 . . TRBV7-9 CASTAPSSFQEPSSYEQYF TGTGCCAGCACCGCACCATCATCATTTCAGGAACCCAGCTCCTACGAGCAGTACTTC
TRBJ1-2 . . TRBV20-1 CSASPQAGYTF TGCAGTGCATCTCCTCAAGCGGGCTACACCTTC
TRBJ1-4 . TRBD1 TRBV18 CASSPQRQGNEKLFF TGTGCCAGCTCACCACAGAGACAGGGGAATGAAAAACTGTTTTTT
TRBJ1-1 . TRBD1 TRBV11-3 CASSLTGMDPEAFF TGTGCCAGCAGCTTGACAGGGATGGATCCTGAAGCTTTCTTT
TRBJ2-7 once . TRBV27 CASGTPYEQYF TGTGCCAGCGGGACACCGTACGAGCAGTACTTC
TRBJ1-5 many TRBD1 TRBV19 CASSRGQSNSNQPQHF TGTGCCAGTAGCCGGGGACAGTCAAATAGCAATCAGCCCCAGCATTTT
TRBJ2-5 . . TRBV24-1 CATSDFGPRETQYF TGTGCCACCAGTGATTTTGGGCCCCGAGAGACCCAGTACTTC
TRBJ2-2 once TRBD2 TRBV7-6 CASSLNFEGGFSAGELFF TGTGCCAGCAGCTTAAACTTCGAGGGAGGGTTCAGTGCCGGGGAGCTGTTTTTT
TRBJ1-5 . TRBD1 TRBV5-6 CASSFTGGSQPQHF TGTGCCAGCAGCTTTACAGGGGGCAGTCAGCCCCAGCATTTT
TRBJ2-7 few TRBD2 TRBV7-3 CASSPSGASYEQYF TGTGCCAGCAGCCCTAGCGGGGCCTCCTACGAGCAGTACTTC
TRBJ2-1 many . TRBV20-1 CSASGLPSSSYNEQFF TGCAGTGCTAGTGGTCTTCCTTCGAGCTCCTACAATGAGCAGTTCTTC
TRBJ2-1 . . TRBV20-1 CSAPRDNEQFF TGCAGTGCGCCGCGGGACAATGAGCAGTTCTTC
TRBJ2-1 . TRBD2 TRBV29-1 CSVLAGGPLSEQFF TGCAGCGTACTAGCGGGAGGGCCTCTGTCCGAGCAGTTCTTC
TRBJ1-2 . . TRBV7-2 CASSLDSSSTNYGYTF TGTGCCAGCAGCTTAGACAGTTCCAGCACTAACTATGGCTACACCTTC